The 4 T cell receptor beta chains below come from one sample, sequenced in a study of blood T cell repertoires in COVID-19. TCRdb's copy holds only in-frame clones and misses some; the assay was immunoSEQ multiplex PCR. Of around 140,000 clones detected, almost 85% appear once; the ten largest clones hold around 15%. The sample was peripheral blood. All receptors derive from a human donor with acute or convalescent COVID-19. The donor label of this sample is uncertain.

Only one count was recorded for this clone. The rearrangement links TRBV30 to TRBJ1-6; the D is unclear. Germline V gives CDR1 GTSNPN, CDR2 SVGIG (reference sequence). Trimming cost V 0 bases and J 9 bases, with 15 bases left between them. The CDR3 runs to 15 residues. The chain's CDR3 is CAWSVPGGLRSPLHF. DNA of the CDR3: TGTGCCTGGAGTGTACCAGGAGGGTTGCGTTCACCCCTCCACTTT.

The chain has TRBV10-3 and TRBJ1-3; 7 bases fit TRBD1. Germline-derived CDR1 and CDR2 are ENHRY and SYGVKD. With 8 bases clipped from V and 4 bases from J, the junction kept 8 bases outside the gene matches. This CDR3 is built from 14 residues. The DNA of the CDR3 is TGTGCCATCCGTCAAGGGGGCGAAGGAAACACCATATATTTT. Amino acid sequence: CAIRQGGEGNTIYF.

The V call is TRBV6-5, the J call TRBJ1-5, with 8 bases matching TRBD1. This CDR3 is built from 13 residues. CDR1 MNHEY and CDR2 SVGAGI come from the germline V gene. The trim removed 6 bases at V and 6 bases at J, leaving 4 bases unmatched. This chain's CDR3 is CASRAQGGQPQHF. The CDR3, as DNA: TGTGCCAGCAGGGCACAGGGGGGTCAGCCCCAGCATTTT.

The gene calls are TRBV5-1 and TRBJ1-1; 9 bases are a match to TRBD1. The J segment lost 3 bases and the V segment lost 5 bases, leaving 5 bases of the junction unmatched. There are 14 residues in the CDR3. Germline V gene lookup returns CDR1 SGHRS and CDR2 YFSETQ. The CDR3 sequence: CASSSGQGDTEAFF. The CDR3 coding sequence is TGCGCCAGCAGTTCGGGACAGGGCGACACTGAAGCTTTCTTT.